The 13 T cell receptor beta chains below come from one sample, sequenced in a study of T cell changes during pregnancy in multiple sclerosis. Some clones are missing from TCRdb's copy, which holds only in-frame ones; the method was immunoSEQ multiplex PCR. This sample has 35,000 to 50,000 clones, with 70% to 90% found just once. This specimen was CD4+ T cells from peripheral blood mononuclear cells, taken after pregnancy. The receptors were sampled from a female donor with multiple sclerosis, enrolled in a pregnancy study.

The rearrangement joins TRBV10-1 to TRBJ2-2, with no clear D. CDR1 is WNHNN, CDR2 SYGVQD, per germline (reference sequence). The CDR3 is made up of 13 amino acids. V was cut by 8 bases and J by 4 bases, with 11 bases left in between. The CDR3 is CASVAPITGELFF. In nucleotides, the CDR3 is TGCGCCAGCGTAGCACCGATCACCGGGGAGCTGTTTTTT.

J is TRBJ1-5 and V is TRBV27; D unclear. The CDR3 totals 12 residues. Germline V CDR1 and CDR2: MNHEY, SMNVEV (reference sequence). V dropped 7 bases and J dropped 4 bases, with 8 bases sitting between them. CDR3 protein: CASKTGNQPQHF. For the CDR3, the DNA is TGTGCCAGCAAAACGGGGAATCAGCCCCAGCATTTT.

The rearrangement joins TRBV18 to TRBJ2-4; TRBD1 aligns across 8 bases. The trim removed 4 bases at V and 8 bases at J, leaving 4 bases unmatched. Germline CDR1 reads KGHSH; CDR2 reads LQKENI. The CDR3 has 13 residues. CDR3 DNA: TGTGCCAGCTCACGTCAGGGGGCTGACATTCAGTACTTC. This translates into CASSRQGADIQYF.

The chain is built from TRBV28 and TRBJ2-5, with a tentative D call TRBD2 (5 bases). The CDR3 has 13 amino acids. V lost 4 bases and J lost 2, with 8 bases in between. Germline V gene lookup returns CDR1 MDHEN and CDR2 SYDVKM. CDR3 amino acids: CASSSGVQETQYF. The CDR3 coding sequence is TGTGCCAGCAGTTCCGGGGTACAAGAGACCCAGTACTTC.

This sequence joins TRBV6-5 and TRBJ1-5; weak D call: TRBD1 (6 bases). CDR3 length: 11 residues. V lost 5 bases and J lost 12, with 11 bases in between. Germline V CDR1 and CDR2: MNHEY, SVGAGI. CDR3 in amino acids: CASSREGVQHF. The CDR3 DNA reads as TGTGCCAGCAGTCGGGAGGGGGTCCAGCATTTT.

The chain recombines TRBV2 with TRBJ2-5, with D possibly TRBD1 on 6 matching bases. Germline CDR1 SNHLY, CDR2 FYNNEI. This CDR3 spans 15 amino acids. The V end lost 6 bases, the J end lost 1 base, and 15 bases lay between the germline ends. CDR3 sequence reads: CASSLRSGVQETQYF. DNA of the CDR3: TGTGCCAGCAGCCTCCGATCAGGGGTCCAAGAGACCCAGTACTTC.

The CDR3 DNA reads TGTGCCAGCAGTGAGCAGGGAAACTATGGCTACACCTTC. This translates into CASSEQGNYGYTF. This chain uses TRBV6-1 with TRBJ1-2, with a tentative D call TRBD1 (5 bases). Deletions cut 3 bases from V and 2 bases from J, with 7 bases between. Per the germline V gene, CDR1 is MNHNS and CDR2 is SASEGT. This CDR3 spans 13 amino acids.

The chain combines TRBV6-5 with TRBJ1-1; D remains ambiguous. V lost 0 bases and J lost 0, with 5 bases in between. Germline V CDR1 and CDR2: MNHEY, SVGAGI. The CDR3 is 14 amino acids. CDR3 in DNA: TGTGCCAGCAGTTACTCTGCAGTGAACACTGAAGCTTTCTTT. Translating gives CASSYSAVNTEAFF.

This chain links TRBV7-9 with TRBJ2-2; 10 bases line up with TRBD2. CDR3 length: 15 amino acids. With V trimmed by 6 bases and J by 7 bases, 8 bases remained unmatched. CDR1 SEHNR and CDR2 FQNEAQ come from the germline V gene (reference sequence). Here the CDR3 reads CASSPSGSSVGELFF. In DNA, the CDR3 is TGTGCCAGCAGTCCTAGCGGGAGTTCGGTCGGGGAGCTGTTTTTT.

V and J are TRBV18 and TRBJ2-5; no clear D gene. The J call may not be correct, given that the DNA end is closer to TRBJ2-7. The CDR3 spans 13 residues. Germline-derived CDR1 and CDR2 are KGHSH and LQKENI. This chain's CDR3 is CASSLAAAYEQYF. DNA of the CDR3: TGTGCCAGCTCACTCGCGGCCGCCTACGAGCAGTACTTC.

The chain joins TRBV6-5 to TRBJ2-1; D perhaps matches TRBD2 (5 bases). Trimming shortened V by 8 bases and J by 5 bases, and 10 bases separated the two germline ends. The germline gives CDR1 MNHEY, CDR2 SVGAGI. The CDR3 spans 12 residues. As DNA, the CDR3 is TGTGCCAGCGGACTTTCCAACAATGAGCAGTTCTTC. It codes for CASGLSNNEQFF.

Turning to this clone: The junction does not match germline at one end; this may be a read error. The rearrangement uses TRBV7-8 and TRBJ1-5; a possible D gene is TRBD1 (5 bases). Germline V CDR1 and CDR2: SGHVS, FQNEAQ. The CDR3 runs to 12 residues. CDR3 coding DNA: TGTGCCAGCAGCTTAGCAGGGGCCCCCATGAATTTT. Its protein product is CASSLAGAPMNF.

The gene calls are TRBV5-1 and TRBJ1-1, with D hard to call. CDR3 length equals 13 residues. Germline V CDR1 and CDR2: SGHRS, YFSETQ. Trimming removed 8 bases at V and 3 bases at J, with 14 bases between. The CDR3 DNA sequence: TGCGCCAGTAGCACTACGGGAGACACTGAAGCTTTCTTT. Amino acid sequence: CASSTTGDTEAFF.